This TCR beta chain stems from a study of cytomegalovirus exposure and HLA in healthy donors. The primer mix had 60 Vbeta and 13 Jbeta primers. Profiled with immunoSEQ multiplex PCR; TCRdb holds only in-frame clones, not every one. This sample has tens of thousands of clones; around 66% occur once, and the top ten carry over 4.5%. Germline V gene sequence: CDR1 SGDLS, CDR2 YYNGEE. This CDR3 region has 15 residues. The J segment lost 1 base and the V segment lost 4 bases, leaving 5 bases of the junction unmatched. This clonotype originated in a man between 60 and 75 years old in good health and CMV-seropositive. The V call is TRBV9, the J call TRBJ2-1; the match to TRBD1 covers 7 bases. The sample comprised PBMCs. CDR3 coding DNA: TGTGCCAGCAGCACACAGACAGGGTCCTACAATGAGCAGTTCTTC. It specifies CASSTQTGSYNEQFF.